This T cell receptor (beta chain) came from a study of molecular identifiers for immune sequencing clone quantification. Using its own MiXCR run on the PCR reads, TCRdb lists one record per CDR3 protein. This table has 50,000 to 65,000 distinct CDR3 sequences, under 30% appearing once. Trimming shortened V by 0 bases and J by 6 bases, and 9 bases separated the two germline ends. CDR3 length: 13 residues. Germline CDR1 MNHNS, CDR2 SASEGT. The chain employs TRBV6-1 and TRBJ2-7, with a weak D call TRBD2 (5 bases). The sample consisted of naive CD8+ T cells from blood, with Jurkat cell RNA spiked in. Subset meaning: FACS-sorted CD8+CD4-CCR7+CD45RA+ naive T cells. The origin of this receptor is a human donor in good health. Some libraries in this study had Jurkat cell RNA spiked in. The CDR3, as DNA: TGTGCCAGCAGTGAAGCAACCGGGGTCGAGCAGTACTTC. Translation: CASSEATGVEQYF.